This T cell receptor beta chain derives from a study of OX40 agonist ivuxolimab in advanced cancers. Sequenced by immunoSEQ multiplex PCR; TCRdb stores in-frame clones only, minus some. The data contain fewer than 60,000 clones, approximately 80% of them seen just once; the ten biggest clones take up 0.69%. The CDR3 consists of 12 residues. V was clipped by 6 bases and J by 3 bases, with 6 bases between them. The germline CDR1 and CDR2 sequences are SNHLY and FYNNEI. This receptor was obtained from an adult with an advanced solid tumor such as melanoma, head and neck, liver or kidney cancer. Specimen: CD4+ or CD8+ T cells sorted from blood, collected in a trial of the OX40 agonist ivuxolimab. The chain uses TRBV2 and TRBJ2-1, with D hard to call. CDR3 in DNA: TGTGCCAGCAGGTTCAACTACAATGAGCAGTTCTTC. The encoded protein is CASRFNYNEQFF.